These T cell receptor beta chains were read from a single sample in a study of CD8 T cells in ankylosing spondylitis. Via MiXCR, TCRdb re-called the 5' RACE reads, giving one row per CDR3 protein. The sample contains roughly 240,000 distinct CDR3 sequences, 8.2% of which appear only once. The sequenced sample was blood, either unsorted or a sorted T cell fraction (not recorded which). Receptor source: a female donor with ankylosing spondylitis or in good health (not recorded which). Both conserved end residues are part of each CDR3. The D gene is left open where the match is weak.

J gene,D gene,V gene,CDR3 protein
TRBJ2-3,TRBD2,TRBV10-1,CASSEFGGRADTQYF
TRBJ2-1,TRBD2,TRBV7-2,CASSPPSGRVQFF
TRBJ2-5,.,TRBV6-5,CASSYRDLETQYF
TRBJ2-3,TRBD2,TRBV20-1,CSATNPSGFTDTQYF
TRBJ2-6,.,TRBV5-1,CASSPSGTGLSGANVLTF
TRBJ1-1,.,TRBV5-1,CASSSTVASTRTEAFF
TRBJ2-1,TRBD2,TRBV4-1,CASSTPGLGFDNEQFF
TRBJ1-4,.,TRBV20-1,CSARDSGWGNEKLFF
TRBJ2-3,.,TRBV20-1,CSARDFTSGDTQYF
TRBJ2-1,.,TRBV5-1,CASSLESVGGSQFF
TRBJ2-1,.,TRBV30,CAWSSNEQFF
TRBJ2-5,.,TRBV29-1,CSGGLMGGETQYF
TRBJ2-7,.,TRBV12-3/TRBV12-4,CASSLVSGEQYF
TRBJ2-7,.,TRBV7-2,CASSFIPNGNEQYF
TRBJ1-1,TRBD1,TRBV12-3/TRBV12-4,CASSSTGLNTEAFF
TRBJ2-3,TRBD2,TRBV6-5,CASNYSSGGSVMDTQYF
TRBJ1-5,.,TRBV7-8,CASSLGRVGNQPQHF
TRBJ2-1,.,TRBV20-1,CSAPESQGRYNEQFF
TRBJ2-1,.,TRBV29-1,CSAAQGGNWIEQFF
TRBJ2-1,.,TRBV3-1,CASSFLRGHKFF
TRBJ2-4,TRBD2,TRBV10-3,CAISESGLAGAKNIQYF
TRBJ1-2,TRBD1,TRBV6-5,CASSYGTGSNYGYTF
TRBJ1-4,.,TRBV6-5,CASSYGASNEKLFF
TRBJ2-3,TRBD1,TRBV24-1,CATSDRGRTDTQYF
TRBJ1-2,.,TRBV20-1,CSARGPGANYGYTF
TRBJ2-7,.,TRBV5-1,CASSANQGYEQYF